The clone carrying this TCR beta chain was picked up many times. This sample is part of a study of human T cells and chemical hapten exposure. At the level of the study: After 6 days, upper back 0.01% DPC patch tests were scored.

As for time point: patch test 2, 6 weeks after DPC sensitization. Regarding treatment: therapeutic diphenylcyclopropenone sensitization with weekly scalp DPC. In TCRdb, the RACE reads were re-called with MiXCR into one record per CDR3 protein. The sample records some 42,000 distinct CDR3 sequences, about 8.9% being singletons. Trimming took off 7 bases at V and 1 base at J, with 10 bases between the two ends. The CDR3 has 14 residues. Germline loops: CDR1 MNHEY, CDR2 SVGEGT. The sequence came from a woman between 40 and 50 years old with alopecia areata. Some clones in this sample may be carry-over from other donors' samples. This specimen was whole blood, taken in connection with sensitization to the hapten diphenylcyclopropenone (DPC). This rearrangement joins TRBV6-2 or TRBV6-3 to TRBJ2-2; D is possibly TRBD2 (6 bases). DNA of the CDR3: TGTGCCAGCAACTGGGGGGTGAACACCGGGGAGCTGTTTTTT. Residues: CASNWGVNTGELFF.